These 26 T cell receptor beta chains were all obtained from the same sample, sequenced in a study of HIV-infected patients and healthy controls. TCRdb reanalysed the 5' RACE reads using MiXCR and keeps one entry per CDR3 protein. The repertoire consists of tens of thousands of distinct CDR3 sequences, with roughly 16% occurring once and the leading ten covering around 5.9%. The sequenced material came from CD4+ T cells from blood. These receptor sequences come from a human donor in good health.

A few counts support this clonotype. The genes are TRBV7-2 and TRBJ2-5; 8 bases fit TRBD1. V was clipped by 5 bases and J by 2 bases; unmatched bases: 4. Germline V gene lookup returns CDR1 SGHTA and CDR2 FQGNSA. This CDR3 is built from 14 residues. In nucleotides, the CDR3 is TGTGCCAGCAGCGTCCGGGACAGGCAAGAGACCCAGTACTTC. Translated, it gives CASSVRDRQETQYF.

The rearrangement links TRBV10-3 to TRBJ2-1; D remains ambiguous. The germline gives CDR1 ENHRY, CDR2 SYGVKD. V was shortened by 8 bases and J by 7 bases, with 9 bases between the two germline ends. This CDR3 has 11 amino acids. The CDR3 is CAIGPENEQFF. DNA of the CDR3: TGTGCCATCGGGCCGGAAAATGAGCAGTTCTTC.

The chain carries TRBV4-1 and TRBJ1-2, with a possible D match to TRBD1 (6 bases). This CDR3 spans 17 amino acids. With 1 base removed from V and 6 bases from J, the gap between germline ends came to 21 bases. CDR1 and CDR2 from the germline V gene are MGHRA and YSYEKL. CDR3 DNA sequence: TGCGCCAGCAGCCAAGTTGCGGGGCCAGGGACAACAGATGGCTACACCTTC. As protein: CASSQVAGPGTTDGYTF.

This clonotype was counted only a few times. J is TRBJ2-7 and V is TRBV7-2; 10 nucleotides align to TRBD2. Germline CDR1 SGHTA, CDR2 FQGNSA. V was clipped by 4 bases and J by 7 bases; unmatched bases: 10. This CDR3 comprises 15 residues. The CDR3 DNA sequence: TGTGCCAGCAGCTCTCAACAAGCGGGAGGGTATGAGCAGTACTTC. The encoded protein is CASSSQQAGGYEQYF.

This clonotype was observed at least ten times. The rearrangement links TRBV12-3 or TRBV12-4 to TRBJ2-3; D ambiguous. The V and J ends lost 3 bases and 5 bases respectively, with 9 bases between them. The CDR3 consists of 13 residues. The DNA of the CDR3 is TGTGCCAGCAGTTTTCTAGATAGAGATACGCAGTATTTT. Translating gives CASSFLDRDTQYF.

CDR3 coding DNA: TGTGCCAGCCCCCCGGGGACAGTTACAGATACGCAGTATTTT. This translates into CASPPGTVTDTQYF. The gene calls are TRBV2 and TRBJ2-3, with 7 bases that match TRBD1. CDR1 is SNHLY, CDR2 FYNNEI, per germline. Trimming took 8 bases from V and 3 from J; bases not matched to a gene: 8. The CDR3 extends over 14 amino acids.

This clonotype has more than one count but fewer than ten. The V gene is TRBV7-9, the J gene TRBJ2-2, with D unclear. Germline CDR1 SEHNR, CDR2 FQNEAQ (reference sequence). Between the trimmed V and J ends, which lost 5 bases and 1 base, there was a span of 11 bases. The CDR3 totals 15 residues. CDR3 loop: CASSRAALNTGELFF. CDR3 sequence (DNA): TGTGCCAGCAGCCGGGCAGCCCTGAACACCGGGGAGCTGTTTTTT.

Ten or more counts support this clonotype. J is TRBJ1-5 and V is TRBV20-1; unclear D gene. The germline CDR1 and CDR2 sequences are DFQATT and SNEGSKA (reference sequence). The CDR3 contains 12 residues. V was cut by 3 bases and J by 7 bases, with 10 bases left in between. CDR3 bases: TGCAGTGCTAGGTCCAGTTCGCAGCCCCAGCATTTT. It is translated as CSARSSSQPQHF.

The gene calls are TRBV20-1 and TRBJ1-2, with D unclear. The germline gives CDR1 DFQATT, CDR2 SNEGSKA (reference sequence). V was clipped by 0 bases and J by 5 bases, with 16 bases between them. The CDR3 is 15 amino acids. CDR3: CSARDSQDGLYGYTF. DNA of the CDR3: TGCAGTGCTAGAGATTCGCAGGATGGACTTTATGGCTACACCTTC.

Only a few counts were recorded for this clonotype. The rearrangement joins TRBV4-3 to TRBJ2-7; D might be TRBD1 (6 bases). CDR3 length: 14 amino acids. The V gene lost 3 bases and the J gene lost 5 bases, with 14 bases spanning the gap. CDR1 LGHNA and CDR2 YSLEER come from the germline V gene. CDR3 in DNA: TGCGCCAGCAGCCAGGTCGACAGGACCCACGAGCAGTACTTC. This gives the protein CASSQVDRTHEQYF.

The V and J genes are TRBV7-2 and TRBJ2-1; 8 bases are shared with TRBD2. Germline CDR1 SGHTA, CDR2 FQGNSA. V shed 3 bases, J shed 9 bases, and the junction held 7 bases outside the gene matches. The CDR3 totals 14 residues. The CDR3 sequence is CASSFKAGEAEQFF. DNA for the CDR3: TGTGCCAGCAGCTTCAAAGCGGGGGAGGCTGAGCAGTTCTTC.

This clonotype was counted between two and nine times. V usage is TRBV14 and J usage is TRBJ2-1, with 14 bases that match TRBD2. Germline CDR1 reads SGHDN; CDR2 reads FVKESK. V shed 7 bases and J 9 bases; nucleotides not matched to a gene: 5. CDR3 length: 14 residues. CDR3 region: CASTGLAGGAEQFF. The CDR3 nucleotides are TGTGCCAGCACCGGACTAGCGGGAGGTGCTGAGCAGTTCTTC.

The chain links TRBV12-5 to TRBJ2-1, with no clear D. Germline V CDR1 and CDR2: LGHNT, FRNRAP. Trimming cost V 7 bases and J 4 bases, with 11 bases left between them. This CDR3 has 13 amino acids. CDR3 protein: CASVPGPYNEQFF. The CDR3 DNA is TGTGCTAGTGTCCCCGGACCGTACAATGAGCAGTTCTTC.

This clonotype was found many times. V gene TRBV6-6 combines with J gene TRBJ2-7, with D uncertain. The V gene's germline CDR1 is MNHNY and CDR2 SVGAGI (reference sequence). The CDR3 covers 11 residues. Trimming took off 7 bases at V and 3 bases at J, with 7 bases between the two ends. DNA of the CDR3: TGTGCCAGCAAAGGGAACTACGAGCAGTACTTC. Translation: CASKGNYEQYF.

This clonotype was recorded many times. The chain employs TRBV12-3 or TRBV12-4 and TRBJ2-3, with 13 positions matching TRBD2. After removal of 5 bases from V and 5 bases from J, the junction contained 7 bases not matched to a gene. This CDR3 region has 16 residues. The CDR3: CASSPTSGRAVDTQYF. The CDR3 bases are TGTGCCAGCAGTCCTACTAGCGGGAGGGCCGTAGATACGCAGTATTTT.

This clonotype was counted many times. The chain couples TRBV2 to TRBJ2-5; TRBD1 is a possible D gene (6 bases). The CDR3 consists of 13 residues. Trimming took 6 bases from V and 2 from J, leaving 10 bases between them. Looked up from germline, CDR1 is SNHLY and CDR2 is FYNNEI. CDR3 amino acids: CASRVDSQETQYF. The DNA of the CDR3 is TGTGCCAGCAGAGTGGACAGTCAAGAGACCCAGTACTTC.

This clonotype was found many times. The chain recombines TRBV2 with TRBJ1-1; a weak D match, TRBD1 (6 bases). The CDR3 has 13 residues. Trimming shortened V by 9 bases and J by 0 bases, and 11 bases separated the two germline ends. Germline CDR1 and CDR2: SNHLY and FYNNEI. The CDR3: CARTGAVNTEAFF. The CDR3 region has the DNA TGTGCCAGGACGGGGGCAGTGAACACTGAAGCTTTCTTT.

The J gene is TRBJ2-1, the V gene TRBV7-9, with TRBD2 matching 12 bases. The CDR3 length is 17 residues. Unmatched junction bases numbered 9, after V lost 5 bases and J lost 4 bases. Germline V CDR1 and CDR2: SEHNR, FQNEAQ (reference sequence). For the CDR3, the DNA is TGTGCCAGCAGCCCTCAGACTAGCGGGGGTAAATACAATGAGCAGTTCTTC. It specifies CASSPQTSGGKYNEQFF.

This clonotype occurred a few times. This chain connects TRBV28 to TRBJ2-1; no clear D. This CDR3 has 16 residues. CDR1 is MDHEN, CDR2 SYDVKM, per germline. Between the trimmed V and J ends, which lost 3 bases and 0 bases, there was a span of 12 bases. The CDR3 loop is CASSLGRASSYNEQFF. In nucleotides, the CDR3 is TGTGCCAGCAGTTTGGGTCGCGCGAGCTCCTACAATGAGCAGTTCTTC.

The chain employs TRBV20-1 and TRBJ2-7; no clear D. The ends were cut back, 3 bases at V and 3 bases at J, with 6 bases in the middle. Germline CDR1 reads DFQATT; CDR2 reads SNEGSKA (reference sequence). The CDR3 length is 11 residues. The DNA of the CDR3 is TGCAGTGCTAGCTCATACTACGAGCAGTACTTC. Translated, it gives CSASSYYEQYF.

This clonotype came up a few times. The chain recombines TRBV20-1 with TRBJ2-3; the D is unclear. The CDR3 totals 13 residues. The germline V gene encodes CDR1 DFQATT and CDR2 SNEGSKA (reference sequence). V was pared by 0 bases and J by 0 bases, with 4 bases between. The CDR3 sequence is CSARDGSTDTQYF. CDR3 coding DNA: TGCAGTGCTAGAGACGGAAGCACAGATACGCAGTATTTT.

This chain joins TRBV7-9 and TRBJ2-1; 16 bases match TRBD2. CDR3 length: 21 residues. Germline CDR1 is SEHNR and CDR2 is FQNEAQ (reference sequence). V dropped 5 bases and J dropped 4; count of bases not matched to a gene: 17. The CDR3 bases are TGTGCCAGCAGCCTACTCCCGGGACTAGCGGGAGGGCCCTCTAGATACAATGAGCAGTTCTTC. Encoded protein: CASSLLPGLAGGPSRYNEQFF. Supplemented by reference TRBV7-9 and TRBJ2-1, the full variable domain reads DTGVSQNPRHKITKRGQNVTFRCDPISEHNRLYWYRQTLGQGPEFLTYFQNEAQLEKSRLLSDRFSAERPKGSFSTLEIQRTEQGDSAMYLCASSLLPGLAGGPSRYNEQFFGPGTRLTVL.

This clonotype appeared a few times. The V gene is TRBV7-2, the J gene TRBJ2-5, with D uncertain. The V end was cut by 5 bases, the J end by 3 bases, with 10 bases between. CDR1 is SGHTA and CDR2 is FQGNSA in the germline V gene. The CDR3 extends over 13 amino acids. CDR3 nucleotide sequence: TGTGCCAGCAGCCCAGGACCCGAAGAGACCCAGTACTTC. Protein sequence: CASSPGPEETQYF.

This clonotype was recorded at least ten times. V gene TRBV29-1 combines with J gene TRBJ1-3; TRBD1 is a possible D gene (6 bases). CDR3 size: 14 residues. Germline lookup yields CDR1 SQVTM and CDR2 ANQGSEA. V lost 7 bases, J lost 1 base, and 14 bases lay in between. CDR3 loop: CSATTGQSGNTIYF. Here the CDR3 DNA reads TGCAGCGCCACCACAGGGCAGTCTGGAAACACCATATATTTT.

This clonotype showed up many times. The chain couples TRBV13 to TRBJ1-1, with a tentative D call TRBD1 (6 bases). Germline V gene data show CDR1 as PRHDT and CDR2 as FYEKMQ (reference sequence). The CDR3 has 13 amino acids. V lost 2 bases and J 11 bases, leaving 15 bases between the germline ends. This chain's CDR3 is CASSLQGSGGAFF. The CDR3 bases are TGTGCCAGCAGCTTACAGGGGAGTGGCGGGGCTTTCTTT. Filled out from reference TRBV13 and TRBJ1-1, the complete variable domain reads AAGVIQSPRHLIKEKRETATLKCYPIPRHDTVYWYQQGPGQDPQFLISFYEKMQSDKGSIPDRFSAQQFSDYHSELNMSSLELGDSALYFCASSLQGSGGAFFGQGTRLTVV.

This chain joins TRBV3-2 and TRBJ2-2. TRBV3-2 is a pseudogene. This CDR3 has 14 residues. The CDR3: CASSQEILSGELFF. CDR3 bases: TGTGCCAGCAGCCAAGAGATCCTTTCCGGGGAGCTGTTTTTT.